Listed below are T cell receptor beta chains from one sample, sequenced in a study of blood T cell repertoires in COVID-19. Clones were read by immunoSEQ multiplex PCR, and TCRdb kept only the in-frame ones, dropping some. The sample lists roughly 56,000 clones, roughly 89% occurring once. The sequenced material came from peripheral blood. These receptors originate from a woman aged 60 to 75 with COVID-19, enrolled during active disease. CDR3s include the opening cysteine and the closing phenylalanine or tryptophan. D genes are given only for firm matches. The size of a clone is reported for some rows only, either as once, few or many, or as a class for expanded clones.

size,V,J,D,DNA,CDR3
.,TRBV27,TRBJ1-4,.,TGTGCCAGCAGTTCCCTGCCGGAGTTGAGGGGAGGTGCAGCTGAAAAACTGTTTTTT,CASSSLPELRGGAAEKLFF
.,TRBV6-2/TRBV6-3,TRBJ1-1,TRBD1,TGTGCCAGCAGCCCCGACAGGGCGGACACTGAAGCTTTCTTT,CASSPDRADTEAFF
.,TRBV3-1/TRBV3-2,TRBJ1-1,.,TGTGCCAGCAGCCGGGAACAGACAGGTCCAAGCGTGAACACTGAAGCTTTCTTT,CASSREQTGPSVNTEAFF
.,TRBV18,TRBJ1-1,.,TGTGCCAGCTCACCACCTTTTTTGGGGGGGGGCACTGAAGCTTTCTTT,CASSPPFLGGGTEAFF
.,TRBV11-2,TRBJ2-3,TRBD2,TGTGCCAGCAGCTTAGGAGACAGCGGGGGGACAGATACGCAGTATTTT,CASSLGDSGGTDTQYF
.,TRBV7-2,TRBJ2-2,TRBD1,TGTGCCAGCAAGGACAGGCAAGCGAACACCGGGGAGCTGTTTTTT,CASKDRQANTGELFF
once,TRBV5-1,TRBJ1-2,.,TGCGCCAGCAGCCCGTTGGGCAGGGGACCTATAGGCTACACCTTC,CASSPLGRGPIGYTF
.,TRBV27,TRBJ2-3,TRBD1,TGTGCCAGCAGTTTCCGACAGGGGGCAGCCACAGATACGCAGTATTTT,CASSFRQGAATDTQYF
.,TRBV3-1/TRBV3-2,TRBJ2-5,.,TGTGCCAGCAGCCAAGCCCAATTAGGACTCCAAGAGACCCAGTACTTC,CASSQAQLGLQETQYF
.,TRBV7-8,TRBJ2-3,.,TGTGCCAGCAGCCCCAATCCGGGGGATACAGATACGCAGTATTTT,CASSPNPGDTDTQYF
.,TRBV19,TRBJ1-2,.,TGTGCCAGTACTACCTCGGGGGGCTTGTGGCATGGCTACACCTTC,CASTTSGGLWHGYTF
.,TRBV10-1,TRBJ1-2,.,TGCGCCAGCACCGACGAGGGAGGATATGGCTACACCTTC,CASTDEGGYGYTF
.,TRBV5-4,TRBJ1-3,.,TGTGCCAGCCTCGGAGGTCCTGGAAACACCATATATTTT,CASLGGPGNTIYF
.,TRBV19,TRBJ1-2,TRBD1,TGTGCCAGTAATGACAGGGGGCGCTTTGGCTACACCTTC,CASNDRGRFGYTF
.,TRBV11-2,TRBJ2-1,TRBD2,TGTGCCAGCAGCTTAGATCGACTAGCGGGAGACAATGAGCAGTTCTTC,CASSLDRLAGDNEQFF
.,TRBV28,TRBJ1-1,.,TGTGCCAGCAGTTTTTGGGCAGTATTAACTGAAGCTTTCTTT,CASSFWAVLTEAFF
.,TRBV7-8,TRBJ2-7,.,TGTGCCAGCAGCCCTGGGAGGTTCTTATACGAGCAGTACTTC,CASSPGRFLYEQYF
few,TRBV7-2,TRBJ1-3,.,TGTGCCAGCAGCGCCGATACGGGCTCTGGAAACACCATATATTTT,CASSADTGSGNTIYF
once,TRBV7-9,TRBJ2-1,.,TGTGCCAGCAGAGGGGTCGGGAATGAGCAGTTCTTC,CASRGVGNEQFF
.,TRBV30,TRBJ2-7,.,TGTGCCTGGAGTCAGTCCTACGAGCAGTACTTC,CAWSQSYEQYF
once,TRBV6-5,TRBJ2-7,TRBD1,TGTGCCAGCAGGACAGGGACCTACGAGCAGTACTTC,CASRTGTYEQYF
few,TRBV2,TRBJ2-7,.,TGTGCCAGCACCGACGCAGGAAAGTACGAGCAGTACTTC,CASTDAGKYEQYF